The 28 T cell receptor beta chains reported below all come from one sample, sequenced in a study of blood T cell repertoires in COVID-19. TCRdb keeps only in-frame clones here, not all; method: immunoSEQ multiplex PCR. The sample records over 130,000 clones, about nine tenths being singletons. The specimen sequenced was peripheral blood. The receptors here all came from an older woman with active or convalescent COVID-19.

This clone has a handful of counts. This chain joins TRBV2 and TRBJ1-4, with 8 bases that match TRBD1. Germline V lookup: CDR1 SNHLY, CDR2 FYNNEI. J gave up 6 bases and V 0 bases, and 3 bases lay outside the gene matches. The CDR3 spans 15 residues. This CDR3 is CASSEAKTGDEKLFF. DNA of the CDR3: TGTGCCAGCAGTGAAGCGAAGACAGGGGATGAAAAACTGTTTTTT.

This clone was observed once. The chain employs TRBV6-1 and TRBJ2-1, with D unresolved. The CDR3 has 14 amino acids. Germline V lookup: CDR1 MNHNS, CDR2 SASEGT. Trimming removed 8 bases from V and 5 bases from J, with 16 bases in between. CDR3: CASRPRTDDNEQFF. CDR3 sequence (DNA): TGTGCCAGCCGACCAAGAACAGATGACAATGAGCAGTTCTTC.

This chain joins TRBV7-6 and TRBJ2-4, with a tentative D call TRBD2 (5 bases). The germline V gene has CDR1 SGHVS and CDR2 FNYEAQ. V was clipped by 1 base and J by 2 bases, with 18 bases between them. This CDR3 has 18 amino acids. This CDR3 is CASSLEAAGISTKNIQYF. The CDR3 region has the DNA TGTGCCAGCAGCTTAGAAGCTGCCGGGATATCGACCAAAAACATTCAGTACTTC.

The sample holds one count of this clone. This sequence joins TRBV19 and TRBJ1-1; the match to TRBD1 covers 7 bases. The CDR3 extends over 14 amino acids. V gave up 5 bases and J gave up 1 base; unmatched junction bases: 4. CDR1 is LNHDA and CDR2 is SQIVND in the germline V gene (reference sequence). For the CDR3, the DNA is TGTGCCAGTAGTGTGGCAGGGGGGAACACTGAAGCTTTCTTT. Translation: CASSVAGGNTEAFF.

The J gene is TRBJ2-7, the V gene TRBV6-5; D not resolved. Germline V lookup: CDR1 MNHEY, CDR2 SVGAGI. Trimming left V 6 bases short and J 0 bases short, with 12 bases between. The CDR3 is made up of 14 amino acids. CDR3 in amino acids: CASRTTRSSYEQYF. The CDR3 DNA reads TGTGCCAGCAGGACCACAAGGAGCTCCTACGAGCAGTACTTC.

The chain couples TRBV4-3 to TRBJ2-3; D might be TRBD1 (8 bases). V was clipped by 3 bases and J by 5 bases, with 12 bases between them. Germline V gives CDR1 LGHNA, CDR2 YSLEER. The CDR3 extends over 14 amino acids. The CDR3 loop is CASSHTGGGDTQYF. CDR3 sequence (DNA): TGCGCCAGCAGCCACACAGGGGGGGGAGATACGCAGTATTTT.

This chain uses TRBV23-1 with TRBJ2-7; 9 bases map to TRBD1. Being an ORF, TRBV23-1 has a function that is uncertain. This CDR3 has 15 amino acids. The V gene end was trimmed by 3 bases and the J gene end by 5 bases; junction bases not matched to a gene: 8. The CDR3 region is CASSHRDRECHEQYF. CDR3 DNA sequence: TGCGCCAGCAGTCACCGGGACAGGGAATGTCACGAGCAGTACTTC.

V is TRBV18 and J is TRBJ1-4, with TRBD1 matching over 7 bases. The trim removed 3 bases at V and 5 bases at J, leaving 3 bases unmatched. The CDR3 runs 14 residues. Germline CDR1 reads KGHSH; CDR2 reads LQKENI. CDR3 sequence: CASSPGTENEKLFF. The CDR3 DNA is TGTGCCAGCTCACCCGGGACAGAGAATGAAAAACTGTTTTTT.

CDR3: CASSYLNRVTEAFF. As DNA, the CDR3 is TGTGCCAGCAGTTACCTTAACAGGGTAACTGAAGCTTTCTTT. The chain employs TRBV6-2 or TRBV6-3 and TRBJ1-1, with D perhaps TRBD1 (6 bases). The germline CDR1 and CDR2 sequences are MNHEY and SVGEGT. The CDR3 has 14 residues. V was clipped by 2 bases and J by 5 bases, with 12 bases between them.

The chain uses TRBV27 and TRBJ2-3; maybe TRBD1 (6 bases). The CDR3 contains 18 residues. With 3 bases removed from V and 5 bases from J, the gap between germline ends came to 24 bases. Germline-derived CDR1 and CDR2 are MNHEY and SMNVEV (reference sequence). The CDR3 loop is CASSLVATGGSPIDTQYF. The CDR3 coding sequence is TGTGCCAGCAGTTTGGTCGCGACAGGAGGATCCCCTATAGATACGCAGTATTTT.

The V gene is TRBV7-8, the J gene TRBJ2-7; the D gene is possibly TRBD2 (5 bases). Trimming stripped 5 bases from V and 4 bases from J, with 12 bases between. CDR3 length equals 13 residues. Germline-derived CDR1 and CDR2 are SGHVS and FQNEAQ. CDR3 sequence: CASSPPDWYEQYF. CDR3 coding DNA: TGTGCCAGCAGCCCCCCGGACTGGTACGAGCAGTACTTC.

The sample holds one count of this clone. CDR3 DNA: TGTGCCAGCACCGCAGGGGGCTCGAGCGGCTACACCTTC. Translation gives CASTAGGSSGYTF. The V call is TRBV6-5, the J call TRBJ1-2, with 8 bases identical to TRBD1. CDR1 and CDR2 from the germline V gene are MNHEY and SVGAGI. With 7 bases clipped from V and 8 bases from J, the junction kept 9 bases outside the gene matches. The CDR3 spans 13 residues.

This sequence joins TRBV2 and TRBJ1-1, with 7 bases identical to TRBD1. Unmatched junction bases numbered 7, after V lost 6 bases and J lost 6 bases. CDR1 is SNHLY and CDR2 is FYNNEI in the germline V gene. This CDR3 comprises 13 residues. CDR3 protein: CASRATGPAEAFF. The CDR3, as DNA: TGTGCCAGCAGAGCGACAGGGCCTGCTGAAGCTTTCTTT.

CDR3: CASSTPGQGKETQYF. The CDR3 DNA is TGTGCCAGCAGTACCCCGGGACAGGGTAAAGAGACCCAGTACTTC. The V and J genes are TRBV6-6 and TRBJ2-5, with TRBD1 matching 9 bases. Germline trimming cut 5 bases from V and 3 bases from J; bases unmatched to any gene: 7. CDR1 MNHNY and CDR2 SVGAGI come from the germline V gene (reference sequence). This CDR3 has 15 residues.

This chain uses TRBV19 with TRBJ1-2; D might be TRBD1 (6 bases). The V end was cut by 9 bases, the J end by 4 bases, with 9 bases between. The CDR3 length is 11 residues. Looked up from germline, CDR1 is LNHDA and CDR2 is SQIVND (reference sequence). The CDR3 reads CASRTVYGYTF. CDR3 in DNA: TGTGCCAGCAGGACAGTCTATGGCTACACCTTC.

This chain connects TRBV19 to TRBJ1-1; 9 positions agree with TRBD1. Germline values: CDR1 LNHDA, CDR2 SQIVND (reference sequence). J gave up 0 bases and V 5 bases, and 7 bases lay outside the gene matches. This CDR3 has 16 amino acids. The CDR3 DNA is TGTGCCAGTAGTCGTGGGACAGGGATCTTGAACACTGAAGCTTTCTTT. Its translation is CASSRGTGILNTEAFF.

The chain joins TRBV7-2 to TRBJ2-7; D is uncertain. Trimming took 4 bases from V and 2 from J, leaving 12 bases between them. The CDR3 covers 14 residues. Germline assignment: CDR1 SGHTA and CDR2 FQGNSA. CDR3 residues: CASSSRGEAYEQYF. The CDR3 DNA is TGTGCCAGCAGCTCCCGAGGAGAAGCCTACGAGCAGTACTTC.

V and J are TRBV19 and TRBJ2-7, with a possible D match to TRBD1 (6 bases). The V end was cut by 5 bases, the J end by 2 bases, with 10 bases between. CDR3 size: 13 residues. Germline V gives CDR1 LNHDA, CDR2 SQIVND (reference sequence). This CDR3 reads CASSFDRTYEQYF. The CDR3 DNA follows: TGTGCCAGTAGTTTCGACAGGACCTACGAGCAGTACTTC.

The chain links TRBV19 to TRBJ1-5; D not certain. This CDR3 spans 15 amino acids. Germline CDR1 and CDR2: LNHDA and SQIVND (reference sequence). V was pared by 1 base and J by 0 bases, with 7 bases between. The CDR3 here is CASSIGGYSNQPQHF. CDR3 nucleotides: TGTGCCAGTAGTATAGGAGGTTATAGCAATCAGCCCCAGCATTTT.

This rearrangement joins TRBV24-1 to TRBJ2-2; 8 bases match TRBD1. Trimming took 4 bases from V and 4 from J; bases not matched to a gene: 7. The length of the CDR3 is 16 residues. The germline V gene encodes CDR1 KGHDR and CDR2 SFDVKD. The CDR3 sequence is CATSDWTGYGTGELFF. Here the CDR3 DNA reads TGTGCCACCAGTGACTGGACAGGGTACGGCACCGGGGAGCTGTTTTTT.

The rearrangement joins TRBV3-1 (or the pseudogene TRBV3-2) to TRBJ1-4; D is ambiguous. V lost 6 bases and J 4 bases, leaving 6 bases between the germline ends. There are 12 residues in the CDR3. CDR1 is LGHDT and CDR2 is YNNKEL in the germline V gene (reference sequence). This chain's CDR3 is CASSSGNEKLFF. DNA for the CDR3: TGTGCCAGCAGTTCGGGTAATGAAAAACTGTTTTTT.

The chain uses TRBV19 and TRBJ2-1, with D unclear. The CDR3 consists of 9 residues. V was shortened by 10 bases and J by 15 bases, with 13 bases between the two germline ends. Germline CDR1 reads LNHDA; CDR2 reads SQIVND (reference sequence). CDR3 protein: CANPVWLFF. CDR3 nucleotides: TGTGCCAACCCCGTTTGGCTGTTCTTC.

V usage is TRBV5-6 and J usage is TRBJ2-5, with D possibly matching TRBD1 (6 bases). V lost 3 bases and J 5 bases, leaving 11 bases between the germline ends. Germline V CDR1 and CDR2: SGHDT, YYEEEE. The CDR3 runs to 13 residues. Here the CDR3 reads CASSWQGSETQYF. CDR3 in DNA: TGTGCCAGCAGCTGGCAGGGGTCGGAGACCCAGTACTTC.

This clone was seen a handful of times. The V gene is TRBV11-2, the J gene TRBJ1-5; no definite D call. The CDR3 sequence is 14 residues long. CDR1 is SGHAT, CDR2 FQNNGV, per germline. Trimming cost V 0 bases and J 2 bases, with 5 bases left between them. The CDR3 reads CASSLDFGNQPQHF. The CDR3 nucleotides are TGTGCCAGCAGCTTAGATTTCGGCAATCAGCCCCAGCATTTT.

The J gene is TRBJ2-1, the V gene TRBV4-1, with a possible D match to TRBD2 (6 bases). Looked up from germline, CDR1 is MGHRA and CDR2 is YSYEKL. The CDR3 spans 17 residues. The V end was cut by 5 bases, the J end by 6 bases, with 23 bases between. CDR3 in amino acids: CASSTVATGVLRNEQFF. In DNA, the CDR3 is TGCGCCAGCAGCACCGTAGCAACGGGGGTTTTACGCAATGAGCAGTTCTTC.

The chain couples TRBV27 to TRBJ1-2; D uncertain. Germline CDR1 and CDR2: MNHEY and SMNVEV (reference sequence). The V end lost 5 bases, the J end lost 8 bases, and 15 bases lay between the germline ends. The CDR3 contains 13 residues. The CDR3 DNA follows: TGTGCCAGCAGTCAAAACCCCACTTCCGGCTACACCTTC. Translated, it gives CASSQNPTSGYTF.

The rearrangement uses TRBV20-1 and TRBJ2-1; 7 bases fit TRBD1. Germline V gene data show CDR1 as DFQATT and CDR2 as SNEGSKA (reference sequence). V lost 3 bases to trimming and J lost 2 bases; unmatched junction nucleotides: 4. The CDR3 runs 14 residues. DNA of the CDR3: TGCAGTGCTAGTACAGGGGCAACCTACAATGAGCAGTTCTTC. Its translation is CSASTGATYNEQFF.

The chain combines TRBV24-1 with TRBJ2-1; TRBD2 agrees at 15 bases. The CDR3 loop spans 15 amino acids. Germline V gene sequence: CDR1 KGHDR, CDR2 SFDVKD. J was trimmed by 8 bases and V by 3 bases; bases with no gene match: 1. The CDR3 here is CATSDRTSGGDEQFF. As DNA, the CDR3 is TGTGCCACCAGTGATCGGACTAGCGGGGGGGATGAGCAGTTCTTC.